The T cell receptor beta chain described here comes from a study of blood T cell repertoires in COVID-19. Study background: The samples span acute and convalescent COVID-19 from the United States, Italy and Spain. In each case, the material was cDNA or gDNA derived from T cells, B-cell-depleted T cells, or PBMCs.

V shed 1 base and J shed 8 bases, with 6 bases lying between them. CDR3 length: 12 residues. Per the germline V gene, CDR1 is SEHNR and CDR2 is FQNEAQ (reference sequence). Original handling: Reference gene primer amplification yielded estimated nucleated cell counts. The data were produced by immunoSEQ multiplex PCR, yet TCRdb's version contains in-frame clones alone and is incomplete. The D gene and trimming were derived from the DNA, and the V and J assignments and clone size from that table. The sample holds tens of thousands of clones; over 80% are singletons and the top ten take around 12%. The sample taken for sequencing was peripheral blood. The chain recombines TRBV7-9 with TRBJ2-1; TRBD2 might be the D (5 bases). This TCR was recovered from a human donor in a cohort sampled during active COVID-19. CDR3 sequence reads: CASSLGGYEQFF. CDR3 DNA sequence: TGTGCCAGCAGCTTAGGAGGGTATGAGCAGTTCTTC.